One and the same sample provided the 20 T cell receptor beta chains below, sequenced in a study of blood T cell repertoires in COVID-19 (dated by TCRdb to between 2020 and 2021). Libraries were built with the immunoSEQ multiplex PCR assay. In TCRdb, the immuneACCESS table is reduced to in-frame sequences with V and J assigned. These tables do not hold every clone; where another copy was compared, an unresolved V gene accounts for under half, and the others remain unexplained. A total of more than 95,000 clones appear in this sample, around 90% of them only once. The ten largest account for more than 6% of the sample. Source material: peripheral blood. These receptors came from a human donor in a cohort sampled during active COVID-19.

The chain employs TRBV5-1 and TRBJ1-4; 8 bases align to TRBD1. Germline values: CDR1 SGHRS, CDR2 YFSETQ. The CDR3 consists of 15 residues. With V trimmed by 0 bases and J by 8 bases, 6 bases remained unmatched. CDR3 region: CASSLVQGAGEKLFF. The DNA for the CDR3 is TGCGCCAGCAGCTTGGTTCAGGGGGCTGGGGAAAAACTGTTTTTT.

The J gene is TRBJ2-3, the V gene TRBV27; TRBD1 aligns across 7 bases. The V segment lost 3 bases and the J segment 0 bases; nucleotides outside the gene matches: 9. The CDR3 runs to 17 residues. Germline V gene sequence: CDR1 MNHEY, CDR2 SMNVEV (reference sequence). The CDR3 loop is CASSFTGVRVSTDTQYF. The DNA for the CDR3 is TGTGCCAGCAGTTTTACAGGGGTCCGGGTGAGCACAGATACGCAGTATTTT.

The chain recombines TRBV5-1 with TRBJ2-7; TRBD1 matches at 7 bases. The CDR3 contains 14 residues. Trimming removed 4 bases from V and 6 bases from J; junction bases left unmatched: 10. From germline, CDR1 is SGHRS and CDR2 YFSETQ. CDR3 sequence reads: CASSLTGTTTEQYF. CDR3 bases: TGCGCCAGCAGCCTGACAGGGACAACTACCGAGCAGTACTTC.

CDR3 bases: TGTGCCAGTAGTAGGCAACAGGGGGCGCCGGGTCAGCCCCAGCATTTT. This translates into CASSRQQGAPGQPQHF. The chain recombines TRBV19 with TRBJ1-5, with 9 bases identical to TRBD1. CDR1 is LNHDA, CDR2 SQIVND, per germline (reference sequence). V lost 4 bases and J lost 6; bases outside the gene matches: 10. This CDR3 comprises 16 residues.

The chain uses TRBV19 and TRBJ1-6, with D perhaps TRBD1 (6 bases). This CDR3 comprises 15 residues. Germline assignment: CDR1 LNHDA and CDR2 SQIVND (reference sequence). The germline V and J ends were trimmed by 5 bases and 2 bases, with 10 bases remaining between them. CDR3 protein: CASSSGDTYNSPLHF. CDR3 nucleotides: TGTGCCAGTAGTTCAGGGGACACCTATAATTCACCCCTCCACTTT.

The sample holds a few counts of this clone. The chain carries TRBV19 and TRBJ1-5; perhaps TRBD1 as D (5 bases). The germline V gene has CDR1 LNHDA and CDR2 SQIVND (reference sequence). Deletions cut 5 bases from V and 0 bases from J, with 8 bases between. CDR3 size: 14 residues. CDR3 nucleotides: TGTGCCAGTAGTCAACAGGCTAGCAATCAGCCCCAGCATTTT. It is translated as CASSQQASNQPQHF.

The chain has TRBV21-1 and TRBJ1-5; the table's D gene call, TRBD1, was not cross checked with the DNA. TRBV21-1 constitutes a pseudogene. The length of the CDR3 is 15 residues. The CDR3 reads CASSKGQQPNQPQHF. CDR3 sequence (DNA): TGTGCCAGCAGCAAAGGGCAACAGCCAAATCAGCCCCAGCATTTT.

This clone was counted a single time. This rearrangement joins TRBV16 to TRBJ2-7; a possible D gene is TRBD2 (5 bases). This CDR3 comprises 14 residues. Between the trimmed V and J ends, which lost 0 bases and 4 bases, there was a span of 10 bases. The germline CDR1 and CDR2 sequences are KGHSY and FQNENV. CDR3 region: CASSQSSREYEQYF. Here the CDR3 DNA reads TGTGCCAGCAGCCAATCCTCCCGGGAATACGAGCAGTACTTC.

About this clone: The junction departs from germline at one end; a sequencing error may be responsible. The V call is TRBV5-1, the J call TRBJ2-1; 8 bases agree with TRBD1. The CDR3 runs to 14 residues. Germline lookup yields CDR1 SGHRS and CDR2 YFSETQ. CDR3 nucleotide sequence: TGCGCCAGCAGCTTACCGGGACAGGTTGATGAGCAATTCTTC. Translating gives CASSLPGQVDEQFF.

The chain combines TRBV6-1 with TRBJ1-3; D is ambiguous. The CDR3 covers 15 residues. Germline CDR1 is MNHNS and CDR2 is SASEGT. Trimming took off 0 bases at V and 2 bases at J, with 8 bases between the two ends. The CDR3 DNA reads TGTGCCAGCAGTGAAGCGCTAGCAGCTGGAAACACCATATATTTT. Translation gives CASSEALAAGNTIYF.

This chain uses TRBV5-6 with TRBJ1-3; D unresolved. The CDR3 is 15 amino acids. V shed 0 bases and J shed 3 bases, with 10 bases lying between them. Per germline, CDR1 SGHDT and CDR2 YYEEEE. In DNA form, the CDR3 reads TGTGCCAGCAGCTTGGTAGCGACTTTTGGAAACACCATATATTTT. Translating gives CASSLVATFGNTIYF.

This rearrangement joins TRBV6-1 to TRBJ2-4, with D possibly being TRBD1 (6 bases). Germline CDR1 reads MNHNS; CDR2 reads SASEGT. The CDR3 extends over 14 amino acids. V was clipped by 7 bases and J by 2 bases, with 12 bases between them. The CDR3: CASKPGDPKNIQYF. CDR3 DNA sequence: TGTGCCAGCAAGCCAGGGGATCCCAAAAACATTCAGTACTTC.

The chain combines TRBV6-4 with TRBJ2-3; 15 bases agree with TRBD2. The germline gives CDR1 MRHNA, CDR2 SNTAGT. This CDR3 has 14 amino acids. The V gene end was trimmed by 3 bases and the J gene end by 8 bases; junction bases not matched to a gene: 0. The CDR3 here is CASSEGLAGGTQYF. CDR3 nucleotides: TGTGCCAGCAGTGAGGGACTAGCGGGAGGTACGCAGTATTTT.

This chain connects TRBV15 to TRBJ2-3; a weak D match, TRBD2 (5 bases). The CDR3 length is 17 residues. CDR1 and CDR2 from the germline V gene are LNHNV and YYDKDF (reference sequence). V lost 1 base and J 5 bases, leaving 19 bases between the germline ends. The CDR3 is CATSRGRGVDSGDTQYF. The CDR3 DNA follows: TGTGCCACCAGCAGAGGTCGGGGAGTCGATTCCGGAGATACGCAGTATTTT. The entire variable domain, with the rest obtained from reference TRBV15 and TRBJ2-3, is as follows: DAMVIQNPRYQVTQFGKPVTLSCSQTLNHNVMYWYQQKSSQAPKLLFHYYDKDFNNEADTPDNFQSRRPNTSFCFLDIRSPGLGDTAMYLCATSRGRGVDSGDTQYFGPGTRLTVL.

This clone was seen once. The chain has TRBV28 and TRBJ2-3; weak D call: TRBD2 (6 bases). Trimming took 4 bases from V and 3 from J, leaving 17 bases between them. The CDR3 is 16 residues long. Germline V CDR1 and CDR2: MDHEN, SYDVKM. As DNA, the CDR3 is TGTGCCAGCAGTTCTCCCGGGGGTGGGGGAACAGATACGCAGTATTTT. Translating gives CASSSPGGGGTDTQYF.

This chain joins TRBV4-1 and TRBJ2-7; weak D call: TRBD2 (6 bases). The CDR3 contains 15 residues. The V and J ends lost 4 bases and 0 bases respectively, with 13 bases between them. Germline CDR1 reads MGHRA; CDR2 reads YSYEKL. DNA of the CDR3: TGCGCCAGCAGCCCGGGGACCGGGAGCTCCTACGAGCAGTACTTC. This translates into CASSPGTGSSYEQYF.

The CDR3 sequence is CASSVRAGHVGYTF. The CDR3 DNA reads as TGTGCCAGTAGTGTCCGCGCAGGGCACGTAGGCTACACCTTC. V gene TRBV19 combines with J gene TRBJ1-2; a weak D match, TRBD1 (5 bases). Germline CDR1 is LNHDA and CDR2 is SQIVND (reference sequence). V was shortened by 5 bases and J by 8 bases, with 18 bases between the two germline ends. The CDR3 has 14 residues.

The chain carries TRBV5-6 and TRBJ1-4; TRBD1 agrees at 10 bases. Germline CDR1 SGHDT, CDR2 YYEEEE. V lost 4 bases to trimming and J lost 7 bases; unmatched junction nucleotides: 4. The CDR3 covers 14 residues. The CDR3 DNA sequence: TGTGCCAGCAGCGATGACAGGGGGCTTGAAAAACTGTTTTTT. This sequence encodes CASSDDRGLEKLFF.

The CDR3: CASRMTGGGYGYTF. The CDR3 DNA is TGTGCCAGCAGGATGACAGGGGGTGGGTATGGCTACACCTTC. The V call is TRBV6-5, the J call TRBJ1-2; 9 bases agree with TRBD1. The CDR3 is made up of 14 amino acids. Germline V lookup: CDR1 MNHEY, CDR2 SVGAGI. Trimming at V came to 6 bases and at J to 5 bases, leaving 7 bases not matched to a gene.

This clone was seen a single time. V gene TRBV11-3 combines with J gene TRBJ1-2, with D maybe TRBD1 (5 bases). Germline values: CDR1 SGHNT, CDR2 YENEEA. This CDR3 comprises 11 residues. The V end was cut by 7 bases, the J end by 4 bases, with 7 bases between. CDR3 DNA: TGTGCCAGCACGGGGGGCTATGGCTACACCTTC. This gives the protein CASTGGYGYTF.